This TCR beta chain stems from a study of T cell changes during pregnancy in multiple sclerosis (dated by TCRdb to the late 2010s). About the full investigation: The study looked at changes in the T cell repertoire across pregnancy in women with multiple sclerosis.

In regard to this clone: What antigen it recognizes has not been identified. No much larger clone exists at a distance of one base, and base qualities are not known.

Libraries were made using the immunoSEQ multiplex PCR assay. TCRdb carries this immuneACCESS record with in-frame sequences only. Its versions omit some clonotypes, under half of them owing to an unresolved V gene in the studies checked, with the rest unexplained. The sample records 72,000 or so clones, 93% of which are singletons. The top ten clones comprise around 2.3% of the sample. This sequence was found in a female donor with multiple sclerosis, enrolled in a pregnancy study. The specimen comprised peripheral blood, sampled in the second trimester of pregnancy.

The DNA reads TGTGCCAGCAGCTTAGTAATTACTGAAGCTTTCTTT. Translated, this is CASSLVITEAFF. Here the chain combines TRBV7-9 and TRBJ1-1; no confident D gene assignment can be made. There are 12 amino acids in the CDR3, from cysteine to phenylalanine inclusive. This entry keeps only the CDR3 DNA: 36 bases, framed from base 1. In the germline V gene (reference sequence), CDR1 corresponds to SEHNR and CDR2 to FQNEAQ. Trimming removed 1 base from V and 5 bases from J, leaving 5 bases between the germline ends.